This TCR beta chain was profiled in a study of T cell changes during pregnancy in multiple sclerosis. The assay was immunoSEQ multiplex PCR, and TCRdb's table has in-frame clones only and misses some. There are tens of thousands of clones in the sample; 80% to 90% occur only once, and 0.7% to 0.9% lies in the top ten. The CDR3 consists of 16 residues. With V trimmed by 2 bases and J by 7 bases, 8 bases remained unmatched. In germline, CDR1 is KGHSH, CDR2 LQKENI. The sequences come from peripheral blood, collected in the first trimester of pregnancy. The rearrangement uses TRBV18 and TRBJ1-2; the match to TRBD1 covers 12 bases. The clonotype comes from a female donor in good health, enrolled as a control in a pregnancy study. The CDR3 loop is CASSPGTGGRSRGYTF. For the CDR3, the DNA is TGTGCCAGCTCACCAGGGACAGGGGGCAGGTCTCGTGGCTACACCTTC. The whole variable domain, filled in from reference TRBV18 and TRBJ1-2, reads NAGVMQNPRHLVRRRGQEARLRCSPMKGHSHVYWYRQLPEEGLKFMVYLQKENIIDESGMPKERFSAEFPKEGPSILRIQQVVRGDSAAYFCASSPGTGGRSRGYTFGSGTRLTVV.